What follows are 22 T cell receptor beta chains derived from one specimen sequenced in a study of shared clonotypes between healthy human individuals. CD8 cells classed as naive were CD45RO-negative and positively selected for CCR7, excluding terminally differentiated effector memory CD45RA+ cells. Libraries were prepared by immunoSEQ multiplex PCR; TCRdb keeps only in-frame clonotypes and omits some of them. The table lists about 2.1 million clones, approximately 92% of them singletons, with about 1.7% in the top ten. The sequenced material came from naive CD8+ T cells from PBMCs. The source is a man aged 18 to 35 in good health. Some clones in this sample may be carry-over from other donors' samples.

For this clone: This CDR3 is also generated by other DNA sequences in the sample. This rearrangement joins TRBV29-1 to TRBJ2-7; the D gene is possibly TRBD1 (6 bases). V was cut by 7 bases and J by 0 bases, with 13 bases left in between. Germline V CDR1 and CDR2: SQVTM, ANQGSEA. This CDR3 has 13 residues. The CDR3 protein is CSALLGGSYEQYF. The CDR3 nucleotides read TGCAGCGCTCTCTTAGGGGGCTCCTACGAGCAGTACTTC.

To note about this clone: Sequence at one end of the junction differs from germline and may be a read error. The chain combines TRBV6-5 with TRBJ2-7; the D is unclear. CDR3 size: 14 residues. Germline V gives CDR1 MNHEY, CDR2 SVGAGI. The CDR3 spells CASRYSLMAYEQYF. As DNA, the CDR3 is TGTGCCAGCAGATACTCCTTAATGGCCTACGAGCAGTACTTC.

The chain recombines TRBV10-3 with TRBJ1-4; D call uncertain. CDR3 size: 14 residues. The V end lost 6 bases, the J end lost 4 bases, and 12 bases lay between the germline ends. Germline assignment: CDR1 ENHRY and CDR2 SYGVKD. The CDR3 nucleotides read TGTGCCATCAGCCCAGACGGGAATAATGAAAAACTGTTTTTT. Residues: CAISPDGNNEKLFF.

The chain couples TRBV7-8 to TRBJ2-5; the D gene could be TRBD1 or TRBD2 (5 bases each). CDR1 is SGHVS and CDR2 is FQNEAQ in the germline V gene. Trimming left V 5 bases short and J 5 bases short, with 18 bases between. The CDR3 sequence is 15 residues long. CDR3: CASSVRDGHEETQYF. In nucleotides, the CDR3 is TGTGCCAGCAGCGTCCGGGACGGGCATGAGGAGACCCAGTACTTC.

The rearrangement links TRBV7-6 to TRBJ2-1, with TRBD1 matching 7 bases. Losses at the gene ends were 1 base for V and 7 bases for J; bases not matched to a gene: 4. This CDR3 is 14 amino acids long. Germline values: CDR1 SGHVS, CDR2 FNYEAQ. The CDR3 DNA follows: TGTGCCAGCAGCTTAGAAAACAGGGGAAATGAGCAGTTCTTC. Encoded protein: CASSLENRGNEQFF.

This clone was found once. V and J are TRBV4-1 and TRBJ2-1, with D uncertain. V lost 0 bases and J lost 0, with 12 bases in between. Germline loops: CDR1 MGHRA, CDR2 YSYEKL. The CDR3 is 17 amino acids. Written as DNA, the CDR3 is TGCGCCAGCAGCCAAGATAATGTAGTCCGCTCCTACAATGAGCAGTTCTTC. It is translated as CASSQDNVVRSYNEQFF.

In this sample, this clone turned up once. The chain joins TRBV9 to TRBJ2-5; TRBD2 is a possible D gene (6 bases). The CDR3 is 14 amino acids. The V end lost 0 bases, the J end lost 5 bases, and 11 bases lay between the germline ends. CDR1 is SGDLS, CDR2 YYNGEE, per germline. CDR3 in amino acids: CASSVGDGGETQYF. CDR3 DNA sequence: TGTGCCAGCAGCGTAGGGGACGGAGGGGAGACCCAGTACTTC.

The chain employs TRBV28 and TRBJ2-1; 9 bases line up with TRBD2. Germline CDR1 reads MDHEN; CDR2 reads SYDVKM. V lost 3 bases and J lost 5; bases outside the gene matches: 5. The CDR3 consists of 15 residues. Written as DNA, the CDR3 is TGTGCCAGCAGTTTCAGGCTAGCGGGGCACAATGAGCAGTTCTTC. As protein: CASSFRLAGHNEQFF.

This chain connects TRBV7-2 to TRBJ2-7, with TRBD2 matching over 14 bases. In germline, CDR1 is SGHTA, CDR2 FQGNSA. V trimming: 5 bases; J trimming: 2 bases; junction bases outside the gene matches: 8. The CDR3 sequence is 17 residues long. Written as DNA, the CDR3 is TGTGCCAGCAGCAGGGGGACTAGCGGGGGCCCCACCTACGAGCAGTACTTC. Protein: CASSRGTSGGPTYEQYF.

Turning to this clone: This sample includes further DNA sequences coding for the same CDR3. The CDR3 bases are TGTGCCAGCAGTTACTCAAATTACGAGCAGTACTTC. This sequence encodes CASSYSNYEQYF. This chain connects TRBV6-6 to TRBJ2-7; D unclear. The CDR3 has 12 amino acids. Trimming removed 0 bases from V and 4 bases from J, with 4 bases in between. Germline V gene sequence: CDR1 MNHNY, CDR2 SVGAGI (reference sequence).

The V call is TRBV2, the J call TRBJ1-2, with TRBD1 as a possible D gene (5 bases). CDR1 is SNHLY and CDR2 is FYNNEI in the germline V gene. This CDR3 is built from 13 residues. Trimming cost V 4 bases and J 5 bases, with 11 bases left between them. In DNA form, the CDR3 reads TGTGCCAGCAGTGGCAGGGAAGAATATGGCTACACCTTC. This codes for CASSGREEYGYTF.

This clone was observed once. The chain uses TRBV5-1 and TRBJ2-7; 7 bases align to TRBD1. This CDR3 comprises 14 residues. Losses at the gene ends were 4 bases for V and 3 bases for J; bases not matched to a gene: 7. CDR1 is SGHRS, CDR2 YFSETQ, per germline. CDR3 residues: CASSTRDSYYEQYF. The CDR3 region has the DNA TGCGCCAGCAGCACCCGGGACAGTTACTACGAGCAGTACTTC.

The V gene is TRBV14, the J gene TRBJ2-1; D gene uncertain. The V end lost 2 bases, the J end lost 0 bases, and 11 bases lay between the germline ends. Germline V gene sequence: CDR1 SGHDN, CDR2 FVKESK. This CDR3 spans 16 amino acids. CDR3 nucleotide sequence: TGTGCCAGCAGCCAATGGCGGCTTAGCTCCTACAATGAGCAGTTCTTC. Translating it yields CASSQWRLSSYNEQFF.

Comment on this clone: The identical CDR3 is also encoded by other nucleotide sequences in the sample. The chain joins TRBV5-1 to TRBJ2-1; no firm D call. Germline assignment: CDR1 SGHRS and CDR2 YFSETQ. V was pared by 0 bases and J by 5 bases, with 3 bases between. The CDR3 covers 12 residues. CDR3 sequence: CASSLGHNEQFF. CDR3 DNA: TGCGCCAGCAGCTTGGGGCACAATGAGCAGTTCTTC.

The genes are TRBV14 and TRBJ1-1; D is unresolved. Germline V lookup: CDR1 SGHDN, CDR2 FVKESK. The germline V and J ends were trimmed by 4 bases and 6 bases, with 12 bases remaining between them. The CDR3 totals 13 residues. The CDR3 sequence: CASSPSAFAEAFF. The CDR3, as DNA: TGTGCCAGCAGCCCGAGCGCGTTCGCTGAAGCTTTCTTT.

This chain links TRBV2 with TRBJ2-2, with 14 bases identical to TRBD2. V was pared by 3 bases and J by 3 bases, with 9 bases of the junction left unmatched. The germline V gene encodes CDR1 SNHLY and CDR2 FYNNEI. This CDR3 is built from 19 residues. CDR3 in amino acids: CASSDPETSGRGDTGELFF. The CDR3 region has the DNA TGTGCCAGCAGTGACCCCGAGACTAGCGGGAGGGGGGACACCGGGGAGCTGTTTTTT.

The genes are TRBV27 and TRBJ2-7; 10 bases map to TRBD2. V gave up 4 bases and J gave up 0 bases; unmatched junction bases: 6. Germline values: CDR1 MNHEY, CDR2 SMNVEV (reference sequence). This CDR3 has 16 amino acids. This CDR3 is CASSSWTSGSSYEQYF. CDR3 DNA: TGTGCCAGCAGTTCCTGGACTAGCGGAAGCTCCTACGAGCAGTACTTC.

This chain uses TRBV5-6 with TRBJ1-4, with TRBD1 identical over 8 bases. V shed 4 bases, J shed 3 bases, and the junction held 5 bases outside the gene matches. CDR3 length: 15 residues. Germline CDR1 is SGHDT and CDR2 is YYEEEE. The DNA for the CDR3 is TGTGCCAGCAGCCTTCGGACAGGGTCTAATGAAAAACTGTTTTTT. Residues: CASSLRTGSNEKLFF.

The chain links TRBV19 to TRBJ2-2; TRBD2 matches 7 bases. V shed 5 bases, J shed 6 bases, and the junction held 6 bases outside the gene matches. The germline gives CDR1 LNHDA, CDR2 SQIVND (reference sequence). The CDR3 is made up of 14 amino acids. The CDR3 DNA follows: TGTGCCAGTAGTCATAGACTAGCTTCCGGGGAGCTGTTTTTT. It translates to CASSHRLASGELFF.

The V and J genes are TRBV19 and TRBJ2-1; 7 bases line up with TRBD1. CDR1 and CDR2 (germline): LNHDA, SQIVND (reference sequence). The CDR3 spans 15 residues. Germline trimming cut 5 bases from V and 2 bases from J; bases unmatched to any gene: 6. The CDR3 region is CASSPDRAPYNEQFF. The CDR3 nucleotides read TGTGCCAGTAGTCCTGACAGGGCCCCCTACAATGAGCAGTTCTTC.

The rearrangement joins TRBV27 to TRBJ2-2, with D uncertain. There are 13 residues in the CDR3. The germline CDR1 and CDR2 sequences are MNHEY and SMNVEV (reference sequence). Trimming removed 4 bases at V and 7 bases at J, with 10 bases between. The CDR3 sequence: CASSWRNDGELFF. Here the CDR3 DNA reads TGTGCCAGCAGTTGGAGAAATGACGGGGAGCTGTTTTTT.

V usage is TRBV27 and J usage is TRBJ1-5, with 7 bases fitting TRBD1. CDR1 is MNHEY and CDR2 is SMNVEV in the germline V gene (reference sequence). The V and J ends lost 6 bases and 4 bases, in that order; junction bases with no gene match: 6. The CDR3 length is 14 residues. CDR3 in amino acids: CASSPDRYNQPQHF. CDR3 in DNA: TGTGCCAGCAGCCCGGACAGGTATAATCAGCCCCAGCATTTT.